This T cell receptor beta chain was captured in a study of glioma-infiltrating T cells after dendritic cell vaccination. Study context: Dendritic cell vaccine was injected intradermally three times, biweekly.

PBMC sampling occurred before vaccination, two weeks after the third dose, and at progression. Up to about 2 ug genomic DNA was used for TCRB CDR3 amplification. The PCR used 60 V beta and 13 J beta primers. Method: immunoSEQ multiplex PCR; TCRdb's copy keeps in-frame clones and lacks some. The table includes just under 85,000 clones, about 90% detected once. The sequences come from blood, collected before dendritic cell vaccination. This receptor was obtained from a human donor with glioblastoma.

The chain's CDR3 is CASSVLWQGQGLLFHNSPLHF. CDR3 DNA sequence: TGTGCCAGCAGCGTATTGTGGCAGGGACAGGGTCTACTCTTCCATAATTCACCCCTCCACTTT. The chain joins TRBV9 to TRBJ1-6; 9 bases map to TRBD1. The CDR3 is 21 residues long. Trimming took 1 base from V and 5 from J; bases not matched to a gene: 19. Germline loops: CDR1 SGDLS, CDR2 YYNGEE. Variable domain in full (rest from reference TRBV9 and TRBJ1-6): DSGVTQTPKHLITATGQRVTLRCSPRSGDLSVYWYQQSLDQGLQFLIQYYNGEERAKGNILERFSAQQFPDLHSELNLSSLELGDSALYFCASSVLWQGQGLLFHNSPLHFGNGTRLTVT.